These T cell receptor beta chains were read from a single sample in a study of T cell repertoires in cytomegalovirus infection. Each CDR3 protein gets one entry after TCRdb re-called the reads with MiXCR. Of around 270,000 distinct CDR3 sequences detected, approximately 9.2% appear once; the ten largest clones hold around 15%. Sequencing was performed on PBMCs. These receptors all come from a human donor in good health (CMV status not recorded). Some clones in this sample may be carry-over from other donors' samples. Both conserved end residues are part of each CDR3. The D gene is left open where the match is weak. The size field is filled for only some rows; it gives once, few, many or a size class.

TRBV4-1	NA	NA	TRBJ2-3	17	TGCGCCAGCAGCCAAGATCTGAATTTTCTGAAGACAGATACGCAGTATTTT	CASSQDLNFLKTDTQYF
TRBV12-3/TRBV12-4	many	TRBD1	TRBJ2-5	16	TGTGCCAGCAGTTTCTTCGGGACAGGTGGAGAAGAGACCCAGTACTTC	CASSFFGTGGEETQYF
TRBV7-2	many	NA	TRBJ2-7	12	TGTGCCAGCAGCCGCCTTAACTACGAGCAGTACTTC	CASSRLNYEQYF
TRBV10-3	many	NA	TRBJ1-1	13	TGTGCCATCAGAGGCCTAATGAACACTGAAGCTTTCTTT	CAIRGLMNTEAFF
TRBV5-4	NA	TRBD2	TRBJ2-5	17	TGTGCCAGCAGCTCCACCCCGCTAGCGGGGCACCAAGAGACCCAGTACTTC	CASSSTPLAGHQETQYF
TRBV28	many	TRBD1	TRBJ2-7	15	TGTGCCAGCCCGCCCGTAGGGGGACAGGTTGGAGAGCAGTACTTC	CASPPVGGQVGEQYF
TRBV5-6	many	TRBD1	TRBJ2-6	18	TGTGCCAGCAGCTTGGACGTGACAGGGTCCTCCGGGGCCAACGTCCTGACTTTC	CASSLDVTGSSGANVLTF
TRBV7-9	many	TRBD1	TRBJ2-2	15	TGTGCCAGCAGACCCACAGGGGGCGGAGCCGGGGAGCTGTTTTTT	CASRPTGGGAGELFF
TRBV11-1	few	TRBD2	TRBJ2-7	19	TGTGCCAGCAGCCTGTCGGAATGGCTTCTAGCGGAGCACGCCTACGAGCAGTACTTC	CASSLSEWLLAEHAYEQYF
TRBV5-1	many	NA	TRBJ2-3	14	TGCGCCAGCAGCGAACCCACCGGGAGTGGTACGCAGTATTTT	CASSEPTGSGTQYF
TRBV7-3	NA	TRBD1	TRBJ2-7	14	TGTGCCAGCAGCTTCGGGACAGCTCCCTACGAGCAGTACTTC	CASSFGTAPYEQYF
TRBV29-1	many	NA	TRBJ2-5	13	TGCAGCGTTGTCGAGACTATAAAAGAGACCCAGTACTTC	CSVVETIKETQYF
TRBV6-2/TRBV6-3	few	NA	TRBJ2-3	15	TGTGCCAGCAGTTCGGACACTCCTGCAGGAGATACGCAGTATTTT	CASSSDTPAGDTQYF
TRBV15	many	NA	TRBJ2-5	17	TGTGCCACCAGCCCTGCCGGGTTAAGGCTGGCACGAGAGACCCAGTACTTC	CATSPAGLRLARETQYF
TRBV7-8	many	TRBD2	TRBJ2-1	14	TGTGCCAGCAGCCCCGAAGGCGGGAGGGGGGAGCAGTTCTTC	CASSPEGGRGEQFF
TRBV7-1	NA	TRBD1	TRBJ1-2	13	TGTGCCAGCATCCGGGGGACAGGGGATGGCTACACCTTC	CASIRGTGDGYTF
TRBV7-2	many	NA	TRBJ1-1	17	TGTGCCAGCAGCTTAGCGATCCGGCAGGGAGGGAACACTGAAGCTTTCTTT	CASSLAIRQGGNTEAFF
TRBV4-1	many	NA	TRBJ1-1	15	TGCGCCAGCAGCCAAGAAGCGGTGCTGAACACTGAAGCTTTCTTT	CASSQEAVLNTEAFF
TRBV6-2/TRBV6-3	few	NA	TRBJ1-5	12	TGTGCCAGCAGTTACCCCAGGGGACCCCAGCATTTT	CASSYPRGPQHF
TRBV12-3/TRBV12-4	many	NA	TRBJ2-3	13	TGTGCCAGCAGGGTTGACGGCACAGATACGCAGTATTTT	CASRVDGTDTQYF
TRBV6-6	few	NA	TRBJ1-6	14	TGTGCCAGCAGTTTCGAGACAGAAAATTCACCCCTCCACTTT	CASSFETENSPLHF
TRBV7-2	many	TRBD2	TRBJ2-5	15	TGTGCCAGCAGCTTGGGGGGAGGGCCGGGAGAGACCCAGTACTTC	CASSLGGGPGETQYF
TRBV6-5	many	NA	TRBJ2-7	14	TGTGCCAGCAGTTTGTATACAGGGTCCGAAACGCAGTACTTC	CASSLYTGSETQYF
TRBV5-6	NA	NA	TRBJ1-2	14	TGTGCCAGCAGCTTGGGACAGGTTTACTATGGCTACACCTTC	CASSLGQVYYGYTF
TRBV6-2/TRBV6-3	few	TRBD1	TRBJ2-7	13	TGTGCCAGCAGGGGGACAGCCTCCTACGAGCAGTACTTC	CASRGTASYEQYF
TRBV6-2/TRBV6-3	many	NA	TRBJ1-5	16	TGTGCCAGCAGTTGGGACTCCCGAAGGGGCAATCAGCCCCAGCATTTT	CASSWDSRRGNQPQHF
TRBV12-3/TRBV12-4	NA	NA	TRBJ1-5	13	TGTGCCAGCGGACCAGGGTACAATCAGCCCCAGCATTTT	CASGPGYNQPQHF
TRBV7-2	many	NA	TRBJ1-3	15	TGTGCCAGCAGCTTCGGGGGGAGCTCTGGAAACACCATATATTTT	CASSFGGSSGNTIYF
TRBV19	NA	NA	TRBJ1-5	14	TGTGCCAGTAACCAGTCCGGGGGAAATCAGCCCCAGCATTTT	CASNQSGGNQPQHF
TRBV25-1	many	NA	TRBJ1-1	13	TGTGCCAGCAGTACCGGAACGAACACTGAAGCTTTCTTT	CASSTGTNTEAFF
TRBV11-2	many	NA	TRBJ2-3	14	TGTGCCAGCAGCATCAGGACAGCGCGGGATACGCAGTATTTT	CASSIRTARDTQYF
TRBV12-3/TRBV12-4	many	TRBD1	TRBJ1-1	15	TGTGCCAGCAGTCCCCGGACAGGGGAGAACACTGAAGCTTTCTTT	CASSPRTGENTEAFF
TRBV11-3	many	TRBD1	TRBJ2-2	14	TGTGCCAGCAGCGGGACAGGGGGCACCGGGGAGCTGTTTTTT	CASSGTGGTGELFF
TRBV18	NA	NA	TRBJ2-7	14	TGTGCCAGCTCACCCGCCGCAGGGTTCTACGAGCAGTACTTC	CASSPAAGFYEQYF
TRBV2	many	NA	TRBJ1-1	14	TGTGCCAGCAGATCGGATCCCATAAACACTGAAGCTTTCTTT	CASRSDPINTEAFF
TRBV20-1	few	NA	TRBJ1-1	15	TGCAGTGCTAGTTTGGGGCAGCTATTGAACACTGAAGCTTTCTTT	CSASLGQLLNTEAFF
TRBV6-1	many	NA	TRBJ1-1	13	TGTGCCAGCAGTGACGGACAGAACACTGAAGCTTTCTTT	CASSDGQNTEAFF
TRBV7-2	many	NA	TRBJ2-7	13	TGTGCCAGCAGCTTAGCTCGGGTCAGCGAGCAGTACTTC	CASSLARVSEQYF
TRBV27	few	NA	TRBJ1-5	18	TGTGCCAGCAGTTTATCCCACCTCAGGGGAGGGAGCAATCAGCCCCAGCATTTT	CASSLSHLRGGSNQPQHF
TRBV5-6	few	NA	TRBJ1-2	13	TGTGCCAGCAGCTTGGTCAGGACCTATGGCTACACCTTC	CASSLVRTYGYTF
TRBV7-6	many	NA	TRBJ2-7	13	TGTGCCAGCAGCCCAATCGGGACGAGAGAGCAGTACTTC	CASSPIGTREQYF
TRBV20-1	NA	NA	TRBJ2-1	15	TGCAGTGCTAGAGGGGTGGGGGGGCCCCGAAATGAGCAGTTCTTC	CSARGVGGPRNEQFF
TRBV20-1	NA	NA	TRBJ2-3	14	TGCAGTCCCTCCCTACGGTCTAGCACAGATACGCAGTATTTT	CSPSLRSSTDTQYF
TRBV2	few	TRBD1	TRBJ2-7	15	TGTGCCAGCAGATTAGAGGGACAGGGCCCCTACGAGCAGTACTTC	CASRLEGQGPYEQYF
TRBV5-6	many	NA	TRBJ2-7	15	TGTGCCAGCAGCAACCCGGGACTGAGCTCCTACGAGCAGTACTTC	CASSNPGLSSYEQYF
TRBV7-2	many	TRBD1	TRBJ1-1	16	TGTGCCAGCAGCACAGGGACAGGGCCCCCGAACACTGAAGCTTTCTTT	CASSTGTGPPNTEAFF
TRBV7-2	many	NA	TRBJ1-1	13	TGTGCCAGCAGCCGGTCAGTGAACACTGAAGCTTTCTTT	CASSRSVNTEAFF
TRBV7-3	many	TRBD2	TRBJ2-5	14	TGTGCCAGCAGCCCTCAGCGGGGGGAAGGGACCCAGTACTTC	CASSPQRGEGTQYF
TRBV6-5	many	NA	TRBJ2-5	17	TGTGCCAGCAGTTACTCCGGATCAACGGTGGGTCAGGGGACCCAGTACTTC	CASSYSGSTVGQGTQYF
TRBV7-2	many	NA	TRBJ1-1	13	TGTGCCAGCAGCCCAGTTCGGAACACTGAAGCTTTCTTT	CASSPVRNTEAFF
TRBV19	NA	TRBD2	TRBJ2-3	15	TGTGCCAGTAGTCTTGCGGGAGGGCCGGTAGATACGCAGTATTTT	CASSLAGGPVDTQYF
TRBV20-1	NA	NA	TRBJ2-7	14	TGCAGTGCTAGAGATCAACAGGGGGGGTACGAGCAGTACTTC	CSARDQQGGYEQYF
TRBV6-5	NA	TRBD2	TRBJ2-3	13	TGTGCCAGCAGCCCGCGGGAGACGGATACGCAGTATTTT	CASSPRETDTQYF
TRBV7-8	many	NA	TRBJ2-5	15	TGTGCCAGCAGCTCGCAGGCAATAAGGGAAGAGACCCAGTACTTC	CASSSQAIREETQYF
TRBV5-1	many	TRBD2	TRBJ2-7	14	TGCGCCAGCAGCTCCGGACTAGCCTCCTACGAGCAGTACTTC	CASSSGLASYEQYF
TRBV2	NA	NA	TRBJ2-2	14	TGTGCCAGCAGTCCAGGGAACAAGCCCGGGGAGCTGTTTTTT	CASSPGNKPGELFF
TRBV28	NA	NA	TRBJ1-2	12	TGTGCCAGCAACACAGGTTTGGTAGGCTACACCTTC	CASNTGLVGYTF
TRBV19	NA	TRBD2	TRBJ2-7	14	TGTGCCAGTAAAACAGACGGGACTAGCGGGAGGGCCTACTTC	CASKTDGTSGRAYF
TRBV7-2	many	NA	TRBJ2-2	18	TGTGCCAGCAGCCCTCGGTCCGTGAGTGGTACAAACACCGGGGAGCTGTTTTTT	CASSPRSVSGTNTGELFF